This T cell receptor (beta chain) comes out of a study of blood T cell repertoires in COVID-19. Background on the study: Acute and convalescent COVID-19 specimens originated in the United States, Italy and Spain. PBMCs, B-cell-depleted T cells, or T cells provided the cDNA or gDNA that made up the material.

This CDR3 region has 16 residues. J was trimmed by 5 bases and V by 4 bases; bases with no gene match: 6. The V gene's germline CDR1 is KGHDR and CDR2 SFDVKD. As handled by the study authors: Counts of nucleated cells, estimated from reference gene primer amplification, were obtained. TCRdb's copy holds only in-frame clones and misses some; the assay was immunoSEQ multiplex PCR. V and J calls and clone size are as listed in that table; D and trimming were resolved from the DNA. The sample contains 210,000 or so clones, 85% to 90% of which appear only once. V is TRBV24-1 and J is TRBJ1-4, with 10 bases matching TRBD1. The sequencing input was peripheral blood. This sequence originates from a man in his late teens or twenties with active or convalescent COVID-19. CDR3 residues: CATSEPGQGGNEKLFF. The CDR3 region has the DNA TGTGCCACCAGTGAACCCGGACAGGGGGGAAATGAAAAACTGTTTTTT.